This TCR beta chain was captured by sequencing in a study of blood T cells in healthy people across ages. V dropped 4 bases and J dropped 7; count of bases not matched to a gene: 8. The CDR3 has 15 amino acids. The germline V gene has CDR1 LGHNA and CDR2 YSLEER. This clonotype was seen a few times. What it binds is not known. The individuals who served as donors were healthy Caucasians living in Russia, aged about 6 to 95. Every donor provided roughly 10 milliliters of peripheral blood. A sample-barcoded 5' primer and a J-beta primer mix were used in a second PCR of roughly 7 to 12 cycles. TCRdb re-analysed the 5' RACE reads in MiXCR, keeping a single row per CDR3 protein. The table includes 650,000 to 1,000,000 distinct CDR3 sequences, 35% to 50% detected once. Findings of the study overall: Diversity of TCR beta per million T cells declined in a roughly linear way with age.

Sequenced sample: blood. The origin of this receptor is a man at least 80 years old in good health. This chain uses TRBV4-3 with TRBJ2-5; the match to TRBD2 covers 11 bases. The CDR3 DNA sequence: TGCGCCAGCAGCCGACTAGCGGGATCTGTAGGGACCCAGTACTTC. This codes for CASSRLAGSVGTQYF.